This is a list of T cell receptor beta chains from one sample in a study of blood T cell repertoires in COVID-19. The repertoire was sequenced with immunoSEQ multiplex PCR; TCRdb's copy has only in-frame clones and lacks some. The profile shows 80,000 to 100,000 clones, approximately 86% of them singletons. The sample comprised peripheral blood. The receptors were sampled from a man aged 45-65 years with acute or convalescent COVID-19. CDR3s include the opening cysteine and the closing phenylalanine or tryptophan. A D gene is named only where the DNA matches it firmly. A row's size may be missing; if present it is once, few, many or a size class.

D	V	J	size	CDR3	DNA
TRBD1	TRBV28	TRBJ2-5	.	CASSPTGGQETQYF	TGTGCCAGCAGTCCGACAGGGGGACAAGAGACCCAGTACTTC
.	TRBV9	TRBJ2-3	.	CASSVAATSTDTQYF	TGTGCCAGCAGCGTAGCAGCGACTAGCACAGATACGCAGTATTTT
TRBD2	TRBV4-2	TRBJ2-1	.	CASSGLAAQRGNEQFF	TGTGCCAGCAGCGGACTAGCGGCCCAAAGGGGCAATGAGCAGTTCTTC
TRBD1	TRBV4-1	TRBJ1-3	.	CASSASDRDPGNTIYF	TGCGCCAGCAGCGCAAGTGACAGGGATCCTGGAAACACCATATATTTT
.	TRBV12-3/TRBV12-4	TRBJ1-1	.	CASSLVGGLRAFF	TGTGCCAGCAGTTTAGTCGGGGGGCTGCGGGCTTTCTTT
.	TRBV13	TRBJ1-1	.	CASSLIFGPGGITDTEAFF	.
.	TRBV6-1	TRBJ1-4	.	CASSDLPRGKLFF	TGTGCCAGCAGTGACCTACCCCGCGGAAAACTGTTTTTT
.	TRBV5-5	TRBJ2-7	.	CASSLGLSGSWSYEQYF	TGTGCCAGCAGCTTGGGCTTAAGTGGGAGTTGGTCCTACGAGCAGTACTTC
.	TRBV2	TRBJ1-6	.	CASSVKSSYNSPLHF	TGTGCCAGCAGTGTTAAGAGCTCCTATAATTCACCCCTCCACTTT
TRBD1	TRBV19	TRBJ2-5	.	CASSRGTTETQYF	TGTGCCAGTAGCAGGGGGACAACGGAGACCCAGTACTTC
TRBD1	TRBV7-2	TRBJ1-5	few	CASSTDRGKSQHF	TGTGCCAGCAGCACCGACAGGGGTAAGTCCCAGCATTTT
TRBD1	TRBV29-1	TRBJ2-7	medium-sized	CSALPVPGQGDRPYEQYF	TGCAGCGCCCTCCCCGTCCCGGGACAGGGAGATAGGCCCTACGAGCAGTACTTC
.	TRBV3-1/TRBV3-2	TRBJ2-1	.	CASSHGAGTPYNEQFF	TGTGCCAGCAGTCACGGAGCCGGGACTCCATACAATGAGCAGTTCTTC
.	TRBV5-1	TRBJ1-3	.	CASSLITPSLGNTIYF	TGCGCCAGCAGCCTAATAACGCCTTCTTTGGGAAACACCATATATTTT
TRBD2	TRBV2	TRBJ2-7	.	CASSRTSGSAEEQYF	TGTGCCAGCAGTAGAACTAGCGGGAGCGCGGAGGAGCAGTACTTC
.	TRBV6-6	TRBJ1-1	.	CASSPIKYRTRGYTEAFF	TGTGCCAGCAGTCCAATAAAGTACAGGACTCGGGGGTACACTGAAGCTTTCTTT
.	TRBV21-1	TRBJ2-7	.	CASSRGASGSYEQYF	TGTGCCAGCAGCAGAGGGGCTAGCGGCTCCTACGAGCAGTACTTC
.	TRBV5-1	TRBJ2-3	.	CASSPGGLGGGRDTQYF	TGCGCCAGCAGCCCAGGGGGACTAGGGGGTGGACGGGATACGCAGTATTTT
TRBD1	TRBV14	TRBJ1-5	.	CASSQGTGGQPQHF	TGTGCCAGCAGCCAAGGGACAGGGGGACAGCCCCAGCATTTT
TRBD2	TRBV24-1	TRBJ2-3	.	CATSDSTSADTQYF	TGTGCCACCAGTGATTCGACTAGCGCAGATACGCAGTATTTT
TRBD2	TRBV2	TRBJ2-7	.	CASRATSAYSYEQYF	TGTGCCAGCAGGGCAACTAGCGCTTACTCCTACGAGCAGTACTTC
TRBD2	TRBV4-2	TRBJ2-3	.	CASSQTPTGGAGADTQYF	TGTGCCAGCAGCCAAACGCCCACGGGGGGAGCGGGGGCGGATACGCAGTATTTT
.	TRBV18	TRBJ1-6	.	CASSPPPTGGSPLHF	TGTGCCAGCTCACCACCCCCTACAGGCGGTTCACCCCTCCACTTT
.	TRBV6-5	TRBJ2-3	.	CASSYPSTDTQYF	TGTGCCAGCAGTTACCCTAGCACAGATACGCAGTATTTT
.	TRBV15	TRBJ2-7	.	CATSRVRDPGVYEQYF	TGTGCCACCAGCAGAGTTCGGGACCCAGGGGTCTACGAGCAGTACTTC
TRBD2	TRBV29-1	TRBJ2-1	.	CSVTAGGNEQFF	TGCAGCGTGACGGCCGGGGGGAATGAGCAGTTCTTC
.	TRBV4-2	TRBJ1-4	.	CASSQDSGGSEKLFF	TGTGCCAGCAGCCAAGATTCGGGGGGAAGTGAAAAACTGTTTTTT
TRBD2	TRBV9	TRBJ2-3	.	CASSPSKVGLAVTDTQYF	TGTGCCAGCAGCCCGTCCAAGGTGGGACTAGCGGTAACAGATACGCAGTATTTT
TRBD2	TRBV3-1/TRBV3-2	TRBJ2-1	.	CASSGGRYNEQFF	TGTGCCAGCTCGGGCGGGAGGTACAATGAGCAGTTCTTC
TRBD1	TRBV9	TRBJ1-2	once	CASSVTGTENYGYTF	TGTGCCAGCAGCGTGACCGGGACAGAGAACTATGGCTACACCTTC
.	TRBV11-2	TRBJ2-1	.	CASSRSWEQFF	TGTGCCAGCAGCCGGAGCTGGGAGCAGTTCTTC
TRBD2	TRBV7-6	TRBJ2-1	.	CASSLARGLAGELTYNEQFF	TGTGCCAGCAGCTTGGCACGCGGACTAGCGGGAGAGTTAACCTACAATGAGCAGTTCTTC
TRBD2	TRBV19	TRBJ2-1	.	CASCSGSSYNEQFF	TGTGCCAGTTGTAGCGGGAGCTCCTACAATGAGCAGTTCTTC
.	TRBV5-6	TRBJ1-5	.	CASSVASGNQPQHF	TGTGCCAGCAGCGTTGCTTCGGGCAATCAGCCCCAGCATTTT
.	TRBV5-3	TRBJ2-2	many	CARSRPGF	TGTGCCAGAAGCCGACCGGGTTTT
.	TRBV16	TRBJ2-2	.	CASSPGVTGELFF	TGTGCCAGCAGCCCAGGGGTCACCGGGGAGCTGTTTTTT
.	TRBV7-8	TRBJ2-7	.	CASSRDSSSYEQYF	TGTGCCAGCAGCCGAGACTCGAGCTCCTACGAGCAGTACTTC
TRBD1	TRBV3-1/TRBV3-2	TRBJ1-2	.	CASSPGGWNNYGYTF	TGTGCCAGCAGCCCAGGGGGGTGGAATAACTATGGCTACACCTTC
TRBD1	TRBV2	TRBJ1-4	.	CASSSTGGSNEKLFF	TGTGCCAGCAGTTCTACAGGGGGCTCTAATGAAAAACTGTTTTTT
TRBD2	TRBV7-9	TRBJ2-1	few	CASSLGSGRPSYNEQFF	TGTGCCAGCAGCTTAGGTAGCGGGAGGCCCTCCTACAATGAGCAGTTCTTC
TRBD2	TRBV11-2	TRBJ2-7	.	CASSLETRLAGFNYEQYF	TGTGCCAGCAGCTTAGAGACCCGGCTAGCGGGCTTTAACTACGAGCAGTACTTC